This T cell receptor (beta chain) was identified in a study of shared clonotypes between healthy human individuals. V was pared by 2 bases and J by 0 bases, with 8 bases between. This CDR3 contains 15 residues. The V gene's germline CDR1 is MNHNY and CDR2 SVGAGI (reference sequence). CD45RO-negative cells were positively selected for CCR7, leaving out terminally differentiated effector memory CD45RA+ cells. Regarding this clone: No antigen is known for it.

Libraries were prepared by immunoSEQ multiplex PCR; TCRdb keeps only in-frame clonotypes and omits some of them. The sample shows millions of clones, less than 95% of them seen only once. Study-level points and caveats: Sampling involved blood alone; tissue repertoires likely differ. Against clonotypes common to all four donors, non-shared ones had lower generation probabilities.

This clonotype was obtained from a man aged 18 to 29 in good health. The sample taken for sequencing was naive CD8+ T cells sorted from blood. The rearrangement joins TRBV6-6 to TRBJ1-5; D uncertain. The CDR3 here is CASSYEQASNQPQHF. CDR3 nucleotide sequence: TGTGCCAGCAGTTACGAGCAGGCTAGCAATCAGCCCCAGCATTTT.